The entry below describes one T cell receptor (beta chain). This receptor's antigen is unknown. Base qualities were left out, and no much larger clone turns up one base away. Its CDR3 holds 14 amino acids, cysteine through phenylalanine. Kept here is only the CDR3 DNA, which spans 42 bases and is read in frame from base 1. The germline V gene encodes CDR1 SGHTA and CDR2 FQGNSA. At the junction V is shortened by 5 bases and J by 2 bases, with 13 bases in between. Receptors were amplified or captured by the immunoSEQ multiplex PCR assay. DNA from the cultured and isolated CD4+ T cells underwent TCR beta CDR3 sequencing. Per the source publication's procedure: Non-productive TCR sequences were removed, reads were trimmed to the CDR3 region, and CDR3s of at least 7 amino acids were retained. The MANAFEST web app was used to pick out antigen-specific clonotypes by comparing their expansion in peptide wells with that in reference cultures. To be called positive, a clone needed expansion at FDR<0.05 compared with the reference and with all other wells, an odds ratio greater than 5, and a frequency greater than 0.1% in two replicate wells. Clonotypes significantly expanded in SARS-CoV-2 spike wells and in at least one common cold coronavirus spike condition were defined as cross-reactive. Levenshtein distance calculated with the stringdist R package was used to assess CDR3 similarity, and unrooted trees were constructed with ape in R 3.6.1. Sourced from immuneACCESS, this table was stored by TCRdb with only in-frame sequences that have V and J called. A share of the clones is absent; for the studies checked, an unresolved V gene accounts for under half, and the remainder has no known explanation. D and trimming were read from the DNA, whereas the V and J calls and clone size are those reported in that table. For this sample the table gives 25,000 to 30,000 clones, of which around 70% were detected only once. In total, the top ten clones hold roughly 10% of the sample.

The entry originates in a study of vaccination effects on CD4 cells after COVID-19 (dated by TCRdb to between 2021 and 2024). Broadly, across the study: Across the study, the median time from the second dose to post-vaccine sampling was 72 days (range 14 to 241). SARS-CoV-2 spike-specific CD4+ TCR repertoires from before and after mRNA vaccination were compared in COVID-19 convalescent patients and in infection-naive vaccine recipients. The full study included over 8 COVID-19 convalescent patients and several SARS-CoV-2-naive healthy vaccine recipients. In the study, cultures from other donors were sequenced using the Oncomine TCR Beta short-read assay on an Illumina iSeq 100.

The paper as a whole reports these results and caveats: In healthy vaccine recipients, vaccine-induced clones were almost all SARS-CoV-2 mono-reactive, with only 1 of 255 being cross-reactive with common cold coronaviruses. The study was limited by a small number of convalescent patients, and early post-infection timepoints were lacking. Both infection-induced and vaccine-induced clones contracted markedly at late post-vaccination timepoints, which is consistent with waning T cell responses.

To identify antigen-specific CD4+ T cell clonotypes by their expansion, the ViraFEST assay first stimulated PBMC with viral peptide pools and then applied TCR sequencing. After around eleven days of culture, CD4+ T cells were isolated with the EasySep CD4+ T cell isolation kit. Each participant got two doses of an mRNA SARS-CoV-2 vaccine, either BNT162b2 or mRNA-1273. None of the healthy vaccine recipients had a prior SARS-CoV-2 infection, which was confirmed by nucleocapsid antibody tests that came back negative both before and after vaccination. Under 2.5 million PBMC per well were cultured with approximately 10 ug/ml peptides in IMDM containing around 5.3% human AB serum, about 9.7 IU/ml IL-2 and gentamicin. On days 3 and 7, half of the culture medium was replaced with fresh IL-2-containing medium. Unless noted otherwise, every peptide stimulation condition was grown in triplicate wells. Using Ficoll-Paque Plus gradient centrifugation, PBMC were separated from whole blood and then either used fresh or cryopreserved at -140C. The overlapping peptide pools covered the spike proteins of SARS-CoV-2 and of the common cold coronaviruses HCoV-NL63, HCoV-OC43 and HCoV-229E. The QIAamp micro DNA kit was used to extract genomic DNA from the cultured CD4+ T cells.

The chain was built from TRBV7-2 and TRBJ2-7; 6 matching bases give a weak D call of TRBD2. The specimen was CD4+ T cells from PBMCs cultured with HCoV-NL63 spike peptides, collected after COVID-19 vaccination. The sample's cell subset or site label is to be understood as: HCoV-NL63 spike overlapping peptide pool stimulation. The source of this sequence is a human donor who received a COVID-19 vaccine. CDR3 region: CASSKGDWAYEQYF. The nucleotide sequence reads TGTGCCAGCAGCAAAGGGGACTGGGCCTACGAGCAGTACTTC.